The clone carrying this T cell receptor (beta chain) was observed a handful of times. Assay: immunoSEQ multiplex PCR; the TCRdb copy retains only in-frame clones and omits some. In the table there are hundreds of thousands of clones, about 84% of which are singletons. After removal of 5 bases from V and 0 bases from J, the junction contained 13 bases not matched to a gene. The CDR3 runs to 17 residues. The germline gives CDR1 KGHSH, CDR2 LQKENI. These data are taken from a study of shared T cell receptors in the human thymus. The same sample was also studied in work on human thymus T cells. In that study: Obtained as resections during corrective heart surgery, the thymus tissue was then studied. Thymic TCR repertoires of unrelated people reportedly overlapped highly.

Sequencing used thymocytes. This TCR derives from a boy younger than two with a congenital heart defect. The V and J genes are TRBV18 and TRBJ2-7; 7 bases align to TRBD2. For the CDR3, the DNA is TGTGCCAGCTCAAAACTTCGTAGCGGGTCGAGCTCCTACGAGCAGTACTTC. It translates to CASSKLRSGSSSYEQYF.